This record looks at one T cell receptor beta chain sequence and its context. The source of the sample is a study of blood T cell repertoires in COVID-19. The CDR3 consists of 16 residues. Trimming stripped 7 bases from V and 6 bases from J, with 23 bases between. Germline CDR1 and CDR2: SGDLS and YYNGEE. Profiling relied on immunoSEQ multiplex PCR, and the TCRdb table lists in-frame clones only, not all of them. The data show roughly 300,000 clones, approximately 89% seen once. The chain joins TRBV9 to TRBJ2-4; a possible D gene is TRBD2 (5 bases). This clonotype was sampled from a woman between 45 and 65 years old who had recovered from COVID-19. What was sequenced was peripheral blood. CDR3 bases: TGTGCCAGCTCCCTGGGTATTAGCGAAAGGACAAACATTCAGTACTTC. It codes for CASSLGISERTNIQYF.